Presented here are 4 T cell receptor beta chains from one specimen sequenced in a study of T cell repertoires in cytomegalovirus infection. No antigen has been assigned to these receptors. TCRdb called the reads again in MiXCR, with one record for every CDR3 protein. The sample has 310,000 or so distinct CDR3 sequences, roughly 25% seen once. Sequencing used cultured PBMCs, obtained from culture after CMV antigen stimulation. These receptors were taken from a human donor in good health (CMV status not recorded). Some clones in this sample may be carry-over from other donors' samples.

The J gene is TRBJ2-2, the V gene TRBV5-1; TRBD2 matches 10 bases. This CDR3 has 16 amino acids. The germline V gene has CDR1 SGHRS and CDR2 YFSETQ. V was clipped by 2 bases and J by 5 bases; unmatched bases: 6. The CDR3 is CASSFPGLAMTGELFF. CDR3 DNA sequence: TGCGCCAGCAGCTTCCCGGGACTAGCGATGACCGGGGAGCTGTTTTTT.

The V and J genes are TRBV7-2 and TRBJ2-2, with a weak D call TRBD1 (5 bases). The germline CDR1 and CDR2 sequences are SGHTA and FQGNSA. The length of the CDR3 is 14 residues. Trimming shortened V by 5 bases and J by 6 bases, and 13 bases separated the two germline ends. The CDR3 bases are TGTGCCAGCAGCATACCAGGGTGGGCCGGGGAGCTGTTTTTT. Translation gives CASSIPGWAGELFF.

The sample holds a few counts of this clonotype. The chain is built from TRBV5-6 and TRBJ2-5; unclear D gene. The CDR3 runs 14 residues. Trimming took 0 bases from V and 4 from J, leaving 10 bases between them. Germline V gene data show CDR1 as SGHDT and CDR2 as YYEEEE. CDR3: CASSLAVGRETQYF. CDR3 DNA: TGTGCCAGCAGCTTGGCGGTAGGGCGAGAGACCCAGTACTTC.

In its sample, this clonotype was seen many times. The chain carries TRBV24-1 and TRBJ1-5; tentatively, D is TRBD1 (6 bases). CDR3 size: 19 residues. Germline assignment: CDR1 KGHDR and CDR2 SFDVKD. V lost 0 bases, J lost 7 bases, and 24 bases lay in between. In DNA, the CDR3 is TGTGCCACCAGTGATTTGGCCCCGGGCAGGGGCCTACATGAACAGCCCCAGCATTTT. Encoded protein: CATSDLAPGRGLHEQPQHF.